This T cell receptor beta chain was documented in a study of human T cells and chemical hapten exposure. Specified time point: patch test 1, 2 weeks after DPC sensitization. The treatment denotes: therapeutic diphenylcyclopropenone sensitization with weekly scalp DPC. This clonotype was found a few times. TCRdb passed the RACE reads through MiXCR, listing each CDR3 protein once. The data contain under 200,000 distinct CDR3 sequences, roughly 15% of them seen just once; the ten biggest clones take up less than 2%. This specimen consisted of whole blood, obtained in connection with sensitization to the hapten diphenylcyclopropenone (DPC). The source is a young woman with alopecia areata. Some clones in this sample may be carry-over from other donors' samples.

The CDR3 sequence is CASGRGLGGGLHEQFF. As DNA, the CDR3 is TGTGCCAGCGGGCGGGGACTCGGAGGAGGTCTCCATGAGCAGTTCTTC. The V and J genes are TRBV2 and TRBJ2-1, with a weak D call TRBD2 (6 bases). The germline V gene encodes CDR1 SNHLY and CDR2 FYNNEI. The CDR3 has 16 amino acids. V was pared by 8 bases and J by 8 bases, with 25 bases between.